These 14 T cell receptor beta chains originate from one sample sequenced in a study of cytomegalovirus exposure and HLA in healthy donors. PCR used 60 Vbeta primers and 13 Jbeta primers. The table came from immunoSEQ multiplex PCR; TCRdb's copy has only in-frame clones and leaves some out. The sample gives some 200,000 clones, roughly 80% of which show up once; 3.8% is in the top ten. The sample taken for sequencing was PBMCs. The source is a man between 45 and 60 years old in good health and CMV-seronegative.

This sequence joins TRBV9 and TRBJ2-3; the match to TRBD1 covers 9 bases. Germline loops: CDR1 SGDLS, CDR2 YYNGEE. This CDR3 spans 14 amino acids. V shed 4 bases and J 4 bases; nucleotides not matched to a gene: 4. This CDR3 is CASSYTGGADTQYF. The CDR3 DNA sequence: TGTGCCAGCAGCTATACAGGGGGCGCAGATACGCAGTATTTT.

The genes are TRBV11-2 and TRBJ1-1; 7 nucleotides agree with TRBD1. With V trimmed by 8 bases and J by 5 bases, 8 bases remained unmatched. Germline-derived CDR1 and CDR2 are SGHAT and FQNNGV. There are 13 residues in the CDR3. The CDR3 DNA is TGTGCCAGCGGTCTGGCAGGGGGGACTGAAGCTTTCTTT. This translates into CASGLAGGTEAFF.

This clone was found once. This chain links TRBV29-1 with TRBJ2-3, with 11 positions matching TRBD2. Germline CDR1 reads SQVTM; CDR2 reads ANQGSEA. The CDR3 is made up of 15 amino acids. The junction had 7 bases not matched to a gene; V was cut back by 6 bases and J by 2 bases. The CDR3 bases are TGCAGCGTGACCGGGACTAGCGGCAACACAGATACGCAGTATTTT. This sequence encodes CSVTGTSGNTDTQYF.

The CDR3 region has the DNA TGTGCCAGCAAAGGCACAGGGGGTCGTACGGACACTGAAGCTTTCTTT. This sequence encodes CASKGTGGRTDTEAFF. The chain carries TRBV2 and TRBJ1-1, with 8 nucleotides matching TRBD1. The CDR3 totals 16 residues. CDR1 and CDR2 (germline): SNHLY, FYNNEI. Germline trimming cut 7 bases from V and 3 bases from J; bases unmatched to any gene: 13. The full variable domain, its missing parts supplied by reference TRBV2 and TRBJ1-1, is EPEVTQTPSHQVTQMGQEVILRCVPISNHLYFYWYRQILGQKVEFLVSFYNNEISEKSEIFDDQFSVERPDGSNFTLKIRSTKLEDSAMYFCASKGTGGRTDTEAFFGQGTRLTVV.

CDR3 residues: CASSYLGSSGANVLTF. In DNA, the CDR3 is TGTGCCAGCAGTTATCTAGGGAGCTCTGGGGCCAACGTCCTGACTTTC. The chain employs TRBV6-5 and TRBJ2-6; TRBD2 is a possible D gene (5 bases). The germline V and J ends were trimmed by 3 bases and 0 bases, with 9 bases remaining between them. The CDR3 has 16 amino acids. Germline CDR1 MNHEY, CDR2 SVGAGI.

The chain is built from TRBV7-2 and TRBJ2-1; the match to TRBD2 covers 15 bases. Trimming took 1 base from V and 10 from J; bases not matched to a gene: 2. Germline lookup yields CDR1 SGHTA and CDR2 FQGNSA. The CDR3 has 15 amino acids. Here the CDR3 DNA reads TGTGCCAGCAGCTTAGGGACTAGCGGGGGGGAAGAGCAGTTCTTC. It translates to CASSLGTSGGEEQFF.

Turning to this clone: The germline gene is not matched at one end of the junction; a read error may be the cause. The chain couples TRBV7-9 to TRBJ2-7, with 8 bases matching TRBD1. The CDR3 has 15 amino acids. The germline V gene has CDR1 SEHNR and CDR2 FQNEAQ (reference sequence). The CDR3 DNA reads as TGTTCCAGCAGCTTAGCGCAGCAGGGGGCCCACGAGCAGTACTTC. Translation: CSSSLAQQGAHEQYF.

This sequence joins TRBV2 and TRBJ1-5; tentative D call: TRBD1 (5 bases). The CDR3 contains 13 residues. The V and J ends lost 8 bases and 0 bases respectively, with 8 bases between them. In germline, CDR1 is SNHLY, CDR2 FYNNEI. The CDR3 DNA is TGTGCCAGCCGGGGGGATAGCAATCAGCCCCAGCATTTT. Residues: CASRGDSNQPQHF.

This rearrangement joins TRBV2 to TRBJ2-7, with D perhaps TRBD1 (5 bases). The CDR3 has 15 residues. CDR1 is SNHLY and CDR2 is FYNNEI in the germline V gene. Trimming left V 7 bases short and J 2 bases short, with 18 bases between. This CDR3 is CASKGQGVGTYEQYF. The CDR3, as DNA: TGTGCCAGCAAGGGTCAGGGTGTAGGTACCTACGAGCAGTACTTC.

The chain uses TRBV7-6 and TRBJ2-1, with D perhaps TRBD2 (6 bases). The V gene lost 0 bases and the J gene lost 3 bases, with 6 bases spanning the gap. CDR1 is SGHVS, CDR2 FNYEAQ, per germline. This CDR3 contains 14 residues. The CDR3 loop is CASSLAGSYNEQFF. The CDR3 bases are TGTGCCAGCAGCTTAGCCGGGAGCTACAATGAGCAGTTCTTC.

The chain carries TRBV7-8 and TRBJ2-3, with TRBD2 identical over 9 bases. Germline V gene lookup returns CDR1 SGHVS and CDR2 FQNEAQ. The CDR3 is 16 amino acids. V lost 3 bases, J lost 3 bases, and 7 bases stayed unmatched. CDR3 sequence (DNA): TGTGCCAGCAGCTTCCTAGCGGGGAGGACAACAGATACGCAGTATTTT. Protein sequence: CASSFLAGRTTDTQYF.

This chain uses TRBV12-5 with TRBJ2-3; no clear D. V was pared by 6 bases and J by 6 bases, with 10 bases between. Germline V gene data show CDR1 as LGHNT and CDR2 as FRNRAP. This CDR3 comprises 12 residues. The CDR3 sequence: CASGPLGDTQYF. The DNA for the CDR3 is TGTGCTAGTGGCCCTCTCGGGGATACGCAGTATTTT.

The gene calls are TRBV7-9 and TRBJ1-1; the match to TRBD1 covers 8 bases. With V trimmed by 6 bases and J by 1 base, 7 bases remained unmatched. The CDR3 loop spans 15 amino acids. The germline V gene encodes CDR1 SEHNR and CDR2 FQNEAQ (reference sequence). CDR3 region: CASRSTDRGNTEAFF. The CDR3, as DNA: TGTGCCAGCAGATCTACCGACAGGGGGAACACTGAAGCTTTCTTT.

This chain joins TRBV4-3 and TRBJ2-1; 8 nucleotides agree with TRBD2. The J segment lost 9 bases and the V segment lost 1 base, leaving 5 bases of the junction unmatched. The CDR3 extends over 14 amino acids. Germline values: CDR1 LGHNA, CDR2 YSLEER. CDR3 coding DNA: TGCGCCAGCAGCCAAGGGGCGGGAGGAGGTGAGCAGTTCTTC. Amino acids: CASSQGAGGGEQFF.